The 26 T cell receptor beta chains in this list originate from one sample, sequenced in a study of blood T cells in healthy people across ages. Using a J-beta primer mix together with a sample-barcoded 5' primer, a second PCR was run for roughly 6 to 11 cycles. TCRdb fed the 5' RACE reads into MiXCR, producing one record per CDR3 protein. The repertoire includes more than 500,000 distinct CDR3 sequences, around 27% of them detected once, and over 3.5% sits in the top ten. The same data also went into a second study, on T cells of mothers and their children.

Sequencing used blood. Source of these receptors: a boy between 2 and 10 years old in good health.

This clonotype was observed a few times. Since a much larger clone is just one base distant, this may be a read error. The CDR3 nucleotides are TGCGCCAACAGTGTCAAACCGGGACATATGAACACTGAAGCTTTCTTT. The encoded protein is CANSVKPGHMNTEAFF. The chain carries TRBV10-1 and TRBJ1-1; D possibly corresponds to TRBD1 (6 bases). In germline, CDR1 is WNHNN, CDR2 SYGVQD (reference sequence). The CDR3 is 16 residues long.

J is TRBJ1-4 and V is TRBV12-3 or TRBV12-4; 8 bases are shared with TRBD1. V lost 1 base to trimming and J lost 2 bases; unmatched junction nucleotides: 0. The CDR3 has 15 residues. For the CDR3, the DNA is TGTGCCAGCAGTTTAGGACAGGGGACTAATGAAAAACTGTTTTTT. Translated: CASSLGQGTNEKLFF.

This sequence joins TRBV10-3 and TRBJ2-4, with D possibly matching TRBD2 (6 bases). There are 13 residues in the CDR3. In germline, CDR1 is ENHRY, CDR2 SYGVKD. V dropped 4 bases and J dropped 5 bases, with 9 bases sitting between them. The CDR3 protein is CAISVPGENIQYF. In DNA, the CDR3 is TGTGCCATCAGTGTCCCGGGAGAAAACATTCAGTACTTC.

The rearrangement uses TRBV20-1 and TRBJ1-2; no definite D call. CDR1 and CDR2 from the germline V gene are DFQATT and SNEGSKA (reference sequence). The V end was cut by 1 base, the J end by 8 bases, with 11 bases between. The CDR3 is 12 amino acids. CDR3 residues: CSARAPGGGYTF. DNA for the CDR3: TGCAGTGCTAGAGCTCCGGGAGGGGGCTACACCTTC.

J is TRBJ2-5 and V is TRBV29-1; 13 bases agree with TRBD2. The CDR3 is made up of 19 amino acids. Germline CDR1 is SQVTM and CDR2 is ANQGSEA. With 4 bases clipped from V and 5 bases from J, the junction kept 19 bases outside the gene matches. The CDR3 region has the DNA TGCAGCGTTGGAGGACTAGCGGGAGAGGGGAGTCTCCTGGGGGAGACCCAGTACTTC. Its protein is CSVGGLAGEGSLLGETQYF.

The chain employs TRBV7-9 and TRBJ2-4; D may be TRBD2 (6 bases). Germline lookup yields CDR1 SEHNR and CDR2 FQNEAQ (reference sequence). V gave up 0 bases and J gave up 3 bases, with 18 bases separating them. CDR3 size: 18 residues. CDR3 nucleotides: TGTGCCAGCAGCTTAGCCCCTCAAGGACGCGGGGTCAAAAACATTCAGTACTTC. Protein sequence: CASSLAPQGRGVKNIQYF.

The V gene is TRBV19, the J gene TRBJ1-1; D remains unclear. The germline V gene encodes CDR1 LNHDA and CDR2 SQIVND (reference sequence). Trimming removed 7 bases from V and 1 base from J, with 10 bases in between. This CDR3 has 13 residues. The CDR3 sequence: CASKLPGNTEAFF. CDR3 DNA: TGTGCCAGTAAATTACCGGGGAACACTGAAGCTTTCTTT.

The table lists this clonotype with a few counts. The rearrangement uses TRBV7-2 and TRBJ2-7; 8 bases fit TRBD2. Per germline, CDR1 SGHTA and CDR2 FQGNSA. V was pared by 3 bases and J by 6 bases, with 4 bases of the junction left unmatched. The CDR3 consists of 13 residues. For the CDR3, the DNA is TGTGCCAGCAGCTTCGGGACTAGTGGCGAGCAGTACTTC. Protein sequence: CASSFGTSGEQYF.

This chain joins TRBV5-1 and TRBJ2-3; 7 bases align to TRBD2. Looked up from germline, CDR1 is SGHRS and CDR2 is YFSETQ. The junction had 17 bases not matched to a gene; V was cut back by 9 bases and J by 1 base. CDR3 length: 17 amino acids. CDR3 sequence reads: CATSTGATSRRTDTQYF. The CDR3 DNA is TGCGCCACTAGCACTGGAGCGACTAGCCGCCGCACAGATACGCAGTATTTT. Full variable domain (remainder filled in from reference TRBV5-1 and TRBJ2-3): KAGVTQTPRYLIKTRGQQVTLSCSPISGHRSVSWYQQTPGQGLQFLFEYFSETQRNKGNFPGRFSGRQFSNSRSEMNVSTLELGDSALYLCATSTGATSRRTDTQYFGPGTRLTVL.

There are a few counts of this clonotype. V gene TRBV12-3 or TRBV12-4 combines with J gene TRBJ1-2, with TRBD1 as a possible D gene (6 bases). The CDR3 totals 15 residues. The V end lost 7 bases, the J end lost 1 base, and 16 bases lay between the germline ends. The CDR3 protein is CASTRGGANNYGYTF. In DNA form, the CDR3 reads TGTGCCAGCACCCGTGGGGGGGCTAATAACTATGGCTACACCTTC.

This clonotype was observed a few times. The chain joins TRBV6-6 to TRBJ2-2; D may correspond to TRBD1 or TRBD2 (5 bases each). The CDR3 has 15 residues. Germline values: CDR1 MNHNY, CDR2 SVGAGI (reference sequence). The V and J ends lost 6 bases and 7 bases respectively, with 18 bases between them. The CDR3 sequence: CASSQGYRDLGELFF. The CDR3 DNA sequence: TGTGCCAGCAGCCAGGGATACCGGGACCTCGGGGAGCTGTTTTTT.

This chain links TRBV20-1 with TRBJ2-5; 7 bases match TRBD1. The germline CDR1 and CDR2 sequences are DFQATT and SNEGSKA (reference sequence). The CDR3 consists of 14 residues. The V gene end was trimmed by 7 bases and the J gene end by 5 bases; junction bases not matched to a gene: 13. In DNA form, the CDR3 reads TGCAGTGTAGGTGACAGGGCGTATCAGGAGACCCAGTACTTC. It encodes CSVGDRAYQETQYF.

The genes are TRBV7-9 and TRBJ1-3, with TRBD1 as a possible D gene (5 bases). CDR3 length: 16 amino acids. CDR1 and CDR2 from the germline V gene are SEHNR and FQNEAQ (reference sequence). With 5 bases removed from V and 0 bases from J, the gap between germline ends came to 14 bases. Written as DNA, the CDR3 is TGTGCCAGCAGCGCCAGGGACCTAGCCTCTGGAAACACCATATATTTT. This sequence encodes CASSARDLASGNTIYF.

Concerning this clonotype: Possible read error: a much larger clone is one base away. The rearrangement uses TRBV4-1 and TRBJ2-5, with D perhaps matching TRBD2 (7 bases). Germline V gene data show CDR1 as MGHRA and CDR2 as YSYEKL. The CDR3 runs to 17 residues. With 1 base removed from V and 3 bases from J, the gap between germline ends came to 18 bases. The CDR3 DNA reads TGCGCCAGCAGCCAAGCTTGGGGACGGGGGGCAGAAGAGACCCAGTACTTC. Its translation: CASSQAWGRGAEETQYF.

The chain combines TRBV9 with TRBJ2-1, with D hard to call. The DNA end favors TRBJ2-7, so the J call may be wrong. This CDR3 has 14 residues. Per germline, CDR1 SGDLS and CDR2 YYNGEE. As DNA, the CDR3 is TGTGCCAGCAGCGTAGGCAGTTTCTCCTACGAGCAGTACTTC. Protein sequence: CASSVGSFSYEQYF.

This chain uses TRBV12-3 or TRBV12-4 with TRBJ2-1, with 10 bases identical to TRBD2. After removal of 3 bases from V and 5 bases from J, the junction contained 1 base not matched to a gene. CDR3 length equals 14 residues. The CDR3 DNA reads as TGTGCCAGCAGTTTTCTAGCGGGGGACAATGAGCAGTTCTTC. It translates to CASSFLAGDNEQFF.

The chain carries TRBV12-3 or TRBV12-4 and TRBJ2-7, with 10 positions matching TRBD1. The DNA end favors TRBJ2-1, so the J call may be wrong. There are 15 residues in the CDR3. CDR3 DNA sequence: TGTGCCAGCAGTTTAAAGACAGGGGGCCACAATGAGCAGTTCTTC. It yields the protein CASSLKTGGHNEQFF.

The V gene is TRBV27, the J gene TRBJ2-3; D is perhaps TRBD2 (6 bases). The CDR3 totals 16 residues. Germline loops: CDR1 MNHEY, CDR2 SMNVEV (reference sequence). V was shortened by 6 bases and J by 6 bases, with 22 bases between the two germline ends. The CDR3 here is CASRLQLASLEDTQYF. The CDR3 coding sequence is TGTGCCAGCAGACTTCAACTAGCTTCCCTCGAGGATACGCAGTATTTT.

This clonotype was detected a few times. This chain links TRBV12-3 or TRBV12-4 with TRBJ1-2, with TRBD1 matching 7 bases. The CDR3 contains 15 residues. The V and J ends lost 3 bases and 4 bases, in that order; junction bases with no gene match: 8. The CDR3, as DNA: TGTGCCAGCAGTTTTAGGACAGGAAACTTCTATGGCTACACCTTC. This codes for CASSFRTGNFYGYTF.

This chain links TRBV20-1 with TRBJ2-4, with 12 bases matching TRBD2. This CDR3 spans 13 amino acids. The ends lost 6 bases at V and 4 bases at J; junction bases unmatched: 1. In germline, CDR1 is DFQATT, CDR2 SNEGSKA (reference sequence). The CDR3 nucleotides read TGCAGTGCGGGGACTAGCGGGAAAAACATTCAGTACTTC. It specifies CSAGTSGKNIQYF.

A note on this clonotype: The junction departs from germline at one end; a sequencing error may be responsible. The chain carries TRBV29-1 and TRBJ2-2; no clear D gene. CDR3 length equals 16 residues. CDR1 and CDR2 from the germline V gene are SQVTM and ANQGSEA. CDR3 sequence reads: CGVYEPLWVGTGELFF. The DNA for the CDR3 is TGCGGCGTTTACGAACCCTTGTGGGTCGGCACCGGGGAGCTGTTTTTT.

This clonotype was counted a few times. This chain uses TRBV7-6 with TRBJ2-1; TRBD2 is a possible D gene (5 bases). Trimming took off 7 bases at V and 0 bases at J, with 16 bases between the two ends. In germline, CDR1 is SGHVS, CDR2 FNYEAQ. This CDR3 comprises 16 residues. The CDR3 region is CASTSRPGSSYNEQFF. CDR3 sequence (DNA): TGTGCCAGCACCTCACGCCCGGGGAGCTCCTACAATGAGCAGTTCTTC. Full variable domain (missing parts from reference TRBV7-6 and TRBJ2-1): GAGVSQSPRYKVTKRGQDVALRCDPISGHVSLYWYRQALGQGPEFLTYFNYEAQQDKSGLPNDRFSAERPEGSISTLTIQRTEQRDSAMYRCASTSRPGSSYNEQFFGPGTRLTVL.

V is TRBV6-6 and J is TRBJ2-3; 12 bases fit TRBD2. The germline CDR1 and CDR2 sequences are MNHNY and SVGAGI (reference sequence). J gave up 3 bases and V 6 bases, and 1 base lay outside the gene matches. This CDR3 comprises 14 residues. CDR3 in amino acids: CASRLAGGTDTQYF. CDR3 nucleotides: TGTGCCAGCAGACTAGCGGGAGGAACAGATACGCAGTATTTT.

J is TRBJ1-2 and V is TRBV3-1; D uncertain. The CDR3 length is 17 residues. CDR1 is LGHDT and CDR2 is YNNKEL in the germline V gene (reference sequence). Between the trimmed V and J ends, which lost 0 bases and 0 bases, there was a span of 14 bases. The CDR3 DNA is TGTGCCAGCAGCCAAGATCCAATGGCAGCAACTAACTATGGCTACACCTTC. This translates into CASSQDPMAATNYGYTF.

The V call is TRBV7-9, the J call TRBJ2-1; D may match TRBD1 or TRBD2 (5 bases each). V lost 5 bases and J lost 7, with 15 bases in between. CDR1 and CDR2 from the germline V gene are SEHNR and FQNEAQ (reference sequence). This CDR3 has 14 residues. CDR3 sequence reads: CASSPFGARNEQFF. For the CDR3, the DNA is TGTGCCAGCAGCCCCTTCGGGGCGAGAAATGAGCAGTTCTTC. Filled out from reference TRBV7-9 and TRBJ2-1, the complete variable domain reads DTGVSQNPRHKITKRGQNVTFRCDPISEHNRLYWYRQTLGQGPEFLTYFQNEAQLEKSRLLSDRFSAERPKGSFSTLEIQRTEQGDSAMYLCASSPFGARNEQFFGPGTRLTVL.

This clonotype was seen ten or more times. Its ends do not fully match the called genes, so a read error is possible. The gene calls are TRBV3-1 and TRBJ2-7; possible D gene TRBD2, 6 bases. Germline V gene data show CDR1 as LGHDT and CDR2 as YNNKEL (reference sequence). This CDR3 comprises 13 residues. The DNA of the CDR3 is TGCGCCAGCAGCCAAGTCGGGGGTTACGAGCAGTACTTC. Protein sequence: CASSQVGGYEQYF.